Sequencing of this TCR beta chain was carried out in a study of cytomegalovirus exposure and HLA in healthy donors. V was pared by 2 bases and J by 6 bases, with 5 bases between. CDR1 is SGHNT, CDR2 YYREEE, per germline (reference sequence). The CDR3 totals 12 residues. Generated by immunoSEQ multiplex PCR, the TCRdb table keeps only in-frame clones and is missing some. This sample yields 100,000 to 150,000 clones, of which roughly 90% are seen a single time; under 2% belongs to the top ten. Findings and caveats of the study: Most TCRs appeared rarely, but some public TCRs recurred in many donors. Associated with cytomegalovirus, according to the listing, were 150 to 200 TCR beta chains.

A note on this clone: The antigen remains unidentified.

The V call is TRBV5-4, the J call TRBJ2-2; no clear D gene. The TCR sequence derives from a young woman in good health and CMV-seronegative. Sequencing was carried out using PBMCs. The CDR3 loop reads CASSLQPGELFF. The CDR3 coding sequence is TGTGCCAGCAGCTTACAGCCCGGGGAGCTGTTTTTT.